The 8 T cell receptor beta chains presented below share a single source sample, sequenced in a study of blood T cell repertoires in COVID-19. TCRdb's table, derived via immunoSEQ multiplex PCR, lists solely in-frame clones and lacks some. The data contain fewer than 200,000 clones, roughly 85% of them singletons. Material for sequencing was peripheral blood. All receptors derive from a human donor with acute or convalescent COVID-19. The donor label of this sample is uncertain.

The rearrangement joins TRBV5-1 to TRBJ1-6; 9 nucleotides line up with TRBD1. The junction had 6 bases not matched to a gene; V was cut back by 4 bases and J by 4 bases. This CDR3 comprises 16 residues. Looked up from germline, CDR1 is SGHRS and CDR2 is YFSETQ. The CDR3 DNA is TGCGCCAGCAGCAAAACAGGGGGCGCTTATAATTCACCCCTCCACTTT. As protein: CASSKTGGAYNSPLHF.

V gene TRBV6-5 combines with J gene TRBJ1-1; TRBD1 agrees at 9 bases. The germline gives CDR1 MNHEY, CDR2 SVGAGI. V shed 10 bases and J 4 bases; nucleotides not matched to a gene: 10. CDR3 length: 14 residues. The CDR3 spells CATQRDRESTEAFF. The CDR3 DNA follows: TGTGCCACCCAGAGGGACAGGGAGTCCACTGAAGCTTTCTTT.

The CDR3 region is CASSPLARGWTEAFF. The CDR3 nucleotides read TGTGCCAGCTCACCTCTCGCTCGGGGGTGGACTGAAGCTTTCTTT. The chain links TRBV18 to TRBJ1-1, with D possibly matching TRBD1 (5 bases). The CDR3 is 15 amino acids. Germline V lookup: CDR1 KGHSH, CDR2 LQKENI. The germline V and J ends were trimmed by 3 bases and 5 bases, with 16 bases remaining between them.

The chain joins TRBV5-1 to TRBJ2-2; 11 nucleotides agree with TRBD1. The CDR3 extends over 16 amino acids. CDR1 is SGHRS and CDR2 is YFSETQ in the germline V gene. The V and J ends lost 0 bases and 2 bases, in that order; junction bases with no gene match: 0. The CDR3 nucleotides are TGCGCCAGCAGCTTGGGGACAGGGGGCAACACCGGGGAGCTGTTTTTT. Amino acid sequence: CASSLGTGGNTGELFF.

This clone was seen a few times. The V call is TRBV7-2, the J call TRBJ1-1, with D unresolved. Between the trimmed V and J ends, which lost 1 base and 13 bases, there was a span of 16 bases. The CDR3 sequence is 13 residues long. Germline V gene sequence: CDR1 SGHTA, CDR2 FQGNSA. CDR3 in amino acids: CASSLGNREKGFF. The CDR3 DNA sequence: TGTGCCAGCAGCTTAGGAAATCGGGAGAAGGGTTTCTTT.

V gene TRBV10-1 combines with J gene TRBJ1-4; unclear D gene. CDR3 size: 15 residues. Germline CDR1 reads WNHNN; CDR2 reads SYGVQD (reference sequence). V was clipped by 3 bases and J by 5 bases, with 13 bases between them. The chain's CDR3 is CASSDEQFYNEKLFF. CDR3 sequence (DNA): TGCGCCAGCAGTGATGAACAGTTTTACAATGAAAAACTGTTTTTT.

This chain connects TRBV6-5 to TRBJ1-5; 8 bases agree with TRBD1. The germline V gene encodes CDR1 MNHEY and CDR2 SVGAGI. The CDR3 is 15 amino acids. V gave up 11 bases and J gave up 3 bases; unmatched junction bases: 12. CDR3 sequence reads: CAGGWQGANNQPQHF. The CDR3 coding sequence is TGTGCCGGGGGCTGGCAGGGGGCAAACAATCAGCCCCAGCATTTT.

This sequence joins TRBV24-1 and TRBJ2-1; 9 bases are a match to TRBD1. V was clipped by 4 bases and J by 5 bases; unmatched bases: 8. This CDR3 region has 16 residues. Germline CDR1 and CDR2: KGHDR and SFDVKD. The CDR3 here is CATSEAGTGKNNEQFF. The CDR3 nucleotides are TGTGCCACCAGTGAAGCCGGGACAGGGAAAAACAATGAGCAGTTCTTC.